Included here is one TCR beta chain sequence, with context. Its ends do not fully match the called genes, so a read error is possible. The researchers produced TCR beta cDNA from roughly 550 ng total RNA with a constant-region primer. Amplification in three nested multiplex PCR rounds with slightly modified ARM-PCR gave rise to TCR beta libraries. Investigators reported that the first two PCR rounds, at 10 to 11 cycles each, used TRBV1-TRBV30 forward primers with a C-beta reverse primer. TCRdb re-called the multiplex PCR reads with MiXCR, one entry per CDR3 protein. The sample lists approximately 80,000 distinct CDR3 sequences, roughly 69% seen once, with more than 25% in the top ten. This sample stems from a study of tumor-infiltrating lymphocytes in primary liver carcinoma. Study background: The tumors ranged from roughly 4.2 to 11 cm across and fell within stage T1-T3 N0M0.

Germline V gene lookup returns CDR1 MNHNY and CDR2 SVGAGI (reference sequence). The CDR3 totals 15 residues. Extraction of RNA together with DNA used roughly 19-32 mg of unsorted bulk tissue. The cohort consisted of patients whose primary liver carcinoma was surgically resected. The J gene is TRBJ1-5, the V gene TRBV6-6; D gene uncertain. The sequence derives from a man aged 35-49 years with primary liver carcinoma and hepatitis B virus infection. The sample was tumor-adjacent normal liver tissue. The CDR3 nucleotides read TGTACCAGCAGTTACGGGCGTTATAGCAATCAGCCCCAGCATTTT. Translating gives CTSSYGRYSNQPQHF.